This T cell receptor beta chain came from a study of cytomegalovirus exposure and HLA in healthy donors. The overall study: The roughly 660 first-cohort repertoires shared a platform with the approximately 110 validation repertoires, as reported in a later analysis. Study-wide points: The authors enumerated over 150 TCR beta chains as linked to cytomegalovirus. Later, an analysis found that TCR clusters from the first cohort tended to co-occur in the 90 to 150 validation repertoires.

Comment on this clone: Antigen specificity is unknown.

Clones were read by immunoSEQ multiplex PCR, and TCRdb kept only the in-frame ones, dropping some. Here the sample spans 100,000 to 150,000 clones, approximately 94% being singletons. The CDR3 has 13 residues. CDR1 is MNHEY and CDR2 is SMNVEV in the germline V gene (reference sequence). Trimming took off 5 bases at V and 0 bases at J, with 8 bases between the two ends. The study drew the donors from its approximately 110-subject validation cohort, separate from the approximately 700-subject first cohort. The sequencing sample was made of PBMCs. V gene TRBV27 combines with J gene TRBJ2-7; the D gene is possibly TRBD1 (5 bases). This receptor was obtained from a man younger than 35 in good health and CMV-seronegative. CDR3 residues: CASSETDSYEQYF. CDR3 DNA: TGTGCCAGCAGTGAGACAGACTCCTACGAGCAGTACTTC.